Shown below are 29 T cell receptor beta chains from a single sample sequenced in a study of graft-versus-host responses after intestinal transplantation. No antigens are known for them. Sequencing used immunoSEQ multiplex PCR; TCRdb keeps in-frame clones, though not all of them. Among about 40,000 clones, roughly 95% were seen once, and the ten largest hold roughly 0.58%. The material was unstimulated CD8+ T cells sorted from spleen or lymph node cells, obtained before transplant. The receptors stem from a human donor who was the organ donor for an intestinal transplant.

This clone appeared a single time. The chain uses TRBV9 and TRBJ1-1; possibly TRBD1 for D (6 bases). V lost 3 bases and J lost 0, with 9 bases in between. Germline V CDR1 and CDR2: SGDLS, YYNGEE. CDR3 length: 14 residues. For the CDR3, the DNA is TGTGCCAGCAGCGAGGGACACCTGAACACTGAAGCTTTCTTT. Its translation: CASSEGHLNTEAFF.

DNA for the CDR3: TGTGCCAGCAGTTTGACACTAGCCAAAAACATTCAGTACTTC. Translating gives CASSLTLAKNIQYF. The chain joins TRBV27 to TRBJ2-4; D is uncertain. CDR1 and CDR2 (germline): MNHEY, SMNVEV (reference sequence). The CDR3 runs to 14 residues. V was clipped by 3 bases and J by 0 bases, with 6 bases between them.

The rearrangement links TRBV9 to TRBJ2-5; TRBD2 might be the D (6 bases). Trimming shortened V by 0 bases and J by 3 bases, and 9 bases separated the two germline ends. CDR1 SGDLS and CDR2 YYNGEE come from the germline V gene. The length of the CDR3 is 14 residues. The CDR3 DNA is TGTGCCAGCAGCGTAGACGGGAGTGAAGAGACCCAGTACTTC. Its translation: CASSVDGSEETQYF.

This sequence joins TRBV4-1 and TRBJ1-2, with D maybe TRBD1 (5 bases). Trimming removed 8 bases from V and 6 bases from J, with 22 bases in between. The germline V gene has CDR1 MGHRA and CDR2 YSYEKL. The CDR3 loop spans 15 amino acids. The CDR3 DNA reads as TGCGCCAGCGTTATCAACCCGGGGCTAAACGATGGCTACACCTTC. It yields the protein CASVINPGLNDGYTF.

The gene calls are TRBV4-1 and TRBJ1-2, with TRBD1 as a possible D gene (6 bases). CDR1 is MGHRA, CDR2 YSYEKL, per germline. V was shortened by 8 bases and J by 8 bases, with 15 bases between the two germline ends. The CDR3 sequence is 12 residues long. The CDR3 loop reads CASFKQGGGYTF. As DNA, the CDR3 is TGCGCCAGCTTTAAACAGGGAGGGGGCTACACCTTC.

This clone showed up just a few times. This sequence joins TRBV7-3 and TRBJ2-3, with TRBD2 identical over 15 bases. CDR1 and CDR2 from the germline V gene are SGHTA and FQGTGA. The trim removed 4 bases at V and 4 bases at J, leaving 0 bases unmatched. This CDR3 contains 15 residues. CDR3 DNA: TGTGCCAGCAGCTGGACTAGCGGGGGGGCAGATACGCAGTATTTT. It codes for CASSWTSGGADTQYF.

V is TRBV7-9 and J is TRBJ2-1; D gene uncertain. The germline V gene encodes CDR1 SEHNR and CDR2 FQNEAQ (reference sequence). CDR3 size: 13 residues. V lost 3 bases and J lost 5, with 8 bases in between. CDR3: CASSFSGNNEQFF. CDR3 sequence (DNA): TGTGCCAGCAGCTTCTCTGGAAACAATGAGCAGTTCTTC.

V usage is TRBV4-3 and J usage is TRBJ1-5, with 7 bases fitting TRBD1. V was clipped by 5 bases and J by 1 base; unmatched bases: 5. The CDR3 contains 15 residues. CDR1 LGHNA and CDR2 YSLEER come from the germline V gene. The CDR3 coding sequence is TGCGCCAGCAGCTCAGACAGGGCGAGCAATCAGCCCCAGCATTTT. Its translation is CASSSDRASNQPQHF.

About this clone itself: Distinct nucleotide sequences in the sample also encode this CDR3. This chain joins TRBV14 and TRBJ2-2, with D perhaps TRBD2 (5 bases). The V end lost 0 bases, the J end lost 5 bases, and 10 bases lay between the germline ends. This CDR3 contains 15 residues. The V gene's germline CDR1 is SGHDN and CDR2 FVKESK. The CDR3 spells CASSQEGGETGELFF. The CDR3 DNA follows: TGTGCCAGCAGCCAAGAAGGTGGGGAGACCGGGGAGCTGTTTTTT.

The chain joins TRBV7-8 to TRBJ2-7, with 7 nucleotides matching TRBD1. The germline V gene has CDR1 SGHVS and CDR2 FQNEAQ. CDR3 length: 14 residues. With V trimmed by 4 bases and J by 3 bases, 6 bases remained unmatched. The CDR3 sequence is CASSWTGSNYEQYF. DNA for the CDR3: TGTGCCAGCAGCTGGACAGGCTCCAACTACGAGCAGTACTTC.

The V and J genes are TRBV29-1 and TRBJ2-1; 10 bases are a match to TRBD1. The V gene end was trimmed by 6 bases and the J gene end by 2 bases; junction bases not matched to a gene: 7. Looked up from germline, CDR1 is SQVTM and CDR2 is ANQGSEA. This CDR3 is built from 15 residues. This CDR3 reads CSVDLGQGTYNEQFF. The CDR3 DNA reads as TGCAGCGTGGACCTGGGACAGGGGACCTACAATGAGCAGTTCTTC.

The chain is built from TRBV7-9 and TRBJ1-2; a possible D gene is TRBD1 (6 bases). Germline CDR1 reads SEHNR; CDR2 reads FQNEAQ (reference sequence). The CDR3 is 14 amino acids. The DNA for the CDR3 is TGTGCGATCAGGGGTGTGGTCCAGGATCATGGCTACACCTTC. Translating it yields CAIRGVVQDHGYTF.

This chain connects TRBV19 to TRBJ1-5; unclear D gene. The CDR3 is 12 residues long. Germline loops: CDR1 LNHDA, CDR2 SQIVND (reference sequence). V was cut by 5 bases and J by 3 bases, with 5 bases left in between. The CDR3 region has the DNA TGTGCCAGTAGTGTATACAATCAGCCCCAGCATTTT. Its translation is CASSVYNQPQHF.

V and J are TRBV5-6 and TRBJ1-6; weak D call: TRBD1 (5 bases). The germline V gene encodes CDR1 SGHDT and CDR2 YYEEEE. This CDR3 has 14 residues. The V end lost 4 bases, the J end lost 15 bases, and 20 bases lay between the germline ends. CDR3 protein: CASSLGSGGYLLHF. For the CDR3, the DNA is TGTGCCAGCAGCCTCGGGTCTGGGGGATATCTCCTCCACTTT.

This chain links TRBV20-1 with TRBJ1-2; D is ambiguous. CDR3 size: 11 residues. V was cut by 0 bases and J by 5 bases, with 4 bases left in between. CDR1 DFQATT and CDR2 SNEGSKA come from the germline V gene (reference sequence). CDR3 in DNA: TGCAGTGCTAGAGAAGGGTATGGCTACACCTTC. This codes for CSAREGYGYTF.

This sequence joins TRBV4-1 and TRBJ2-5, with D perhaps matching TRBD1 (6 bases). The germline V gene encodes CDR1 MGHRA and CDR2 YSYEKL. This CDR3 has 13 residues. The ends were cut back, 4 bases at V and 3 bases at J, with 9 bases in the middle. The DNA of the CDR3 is TGCGCCAGCAGCCGAGGGGGAAAAGAGACCCAGTACTTC. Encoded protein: CASSRGGKETQYF.

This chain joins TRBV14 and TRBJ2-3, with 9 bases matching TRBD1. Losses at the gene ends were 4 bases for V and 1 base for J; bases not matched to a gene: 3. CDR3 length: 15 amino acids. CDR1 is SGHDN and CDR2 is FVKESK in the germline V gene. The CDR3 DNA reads TGTGCCAGCAGCCCGTGGACAGGGGGCACAGATACGCAGTATTTT. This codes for CASSPWTGGTDTQYF.

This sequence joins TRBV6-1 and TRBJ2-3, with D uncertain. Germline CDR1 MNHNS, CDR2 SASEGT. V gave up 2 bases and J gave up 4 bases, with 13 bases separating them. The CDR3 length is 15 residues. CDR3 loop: CASSESSSASDTQYF. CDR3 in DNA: TGTGCCAGCAGTGAAAGTAGCTCAGCCTCAGATACGCAGTATTTT.

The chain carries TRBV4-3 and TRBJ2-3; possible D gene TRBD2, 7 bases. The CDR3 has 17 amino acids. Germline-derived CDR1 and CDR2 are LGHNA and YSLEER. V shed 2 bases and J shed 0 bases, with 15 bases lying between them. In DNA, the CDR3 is TGCGCCAGCAGCCAAAGGGGGGGCGGCAGCAGCACAGATACGCAGTATTTT. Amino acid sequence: CASSQRGGGSSTDTQYF.

The CDR3 sequence is CASSGGGPGELFF. As DNA, the CDR3 is TGTGCCAGCAGCGGAGGGGGCCCCGGGGAGCTGTTTTTT. The chain links TRBV9 to TRBJ2-2, with TRBD1 matching over 7 bases. CDR1 is SGDLS and CDR2 is YYNGEE in the germline V gene. The CDR3 contains 13 residues. J lost 6 bases, V lost 3 bases, and 2 bases had no gene match.

The DNA of the CDR3 is TGCGCCAGCAGCCAAGAGATCACAGGGGTTGGGGAGCTGTTTTTT. It translates to CASSQEITGVGELFF. The chain carries TRBV4-3 and TRBJ2-2; 7 nucleotides line up with TRBD1. Per germline, CDR1 LGHNA and CDR2 YSLEER. The CDR3 contains 15 residues. With V trimmed by 0 bases and J by 8 bases, 6 bases remained unmatched.

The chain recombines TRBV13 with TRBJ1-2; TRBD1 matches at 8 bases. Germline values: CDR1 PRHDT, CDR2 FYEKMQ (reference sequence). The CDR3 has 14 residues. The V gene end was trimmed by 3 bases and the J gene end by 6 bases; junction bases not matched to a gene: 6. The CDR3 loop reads CASSLRQGLDGYTF. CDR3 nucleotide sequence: TGTGCCAGCAGCTTGCGACAGGGGCTGGATGGCTACACCTTC.

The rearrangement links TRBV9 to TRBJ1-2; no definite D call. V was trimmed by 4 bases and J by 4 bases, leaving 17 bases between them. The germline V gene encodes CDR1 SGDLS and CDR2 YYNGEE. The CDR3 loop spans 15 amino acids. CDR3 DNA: TGTGCCAGCAGCAGCGACACGGTGGGCCCCTATGGCTACACCTTC. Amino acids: CASSSDTVGPYGYTF.

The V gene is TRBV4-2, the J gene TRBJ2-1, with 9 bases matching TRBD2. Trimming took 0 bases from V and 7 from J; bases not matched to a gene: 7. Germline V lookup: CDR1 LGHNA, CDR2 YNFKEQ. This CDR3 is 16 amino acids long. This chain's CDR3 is CASSQDHASGANEQFF. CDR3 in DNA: TGTGCCAGCAGCCAAGATCACGCTAGCGGGGCTAATGAGCAGTTCTTC.

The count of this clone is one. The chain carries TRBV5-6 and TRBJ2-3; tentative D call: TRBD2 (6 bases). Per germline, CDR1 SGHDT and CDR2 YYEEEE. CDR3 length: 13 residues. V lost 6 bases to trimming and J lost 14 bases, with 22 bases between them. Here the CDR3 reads CASNIRQGGVRYF. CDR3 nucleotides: TGTGCCAGCAACATCCGGCAAGGCGGGGTCAGGTATTTT.

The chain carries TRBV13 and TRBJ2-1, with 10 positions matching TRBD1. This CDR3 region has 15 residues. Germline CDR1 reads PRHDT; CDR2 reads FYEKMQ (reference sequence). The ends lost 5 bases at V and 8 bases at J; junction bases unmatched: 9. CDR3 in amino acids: CASSTRDRGFDEQFF. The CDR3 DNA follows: TGTGCCAGCAGCACCCGGGACAGGGGATTCGATGAGCAGTTCTTC.

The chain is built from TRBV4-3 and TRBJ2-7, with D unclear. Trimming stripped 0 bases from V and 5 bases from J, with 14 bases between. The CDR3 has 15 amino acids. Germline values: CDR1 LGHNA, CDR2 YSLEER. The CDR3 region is CASSQDRAGSDEQYF. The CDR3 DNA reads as TGCGCCAGCAGCCAAGATAGGGCAGGATCGGACGAGCAGTACTTC.

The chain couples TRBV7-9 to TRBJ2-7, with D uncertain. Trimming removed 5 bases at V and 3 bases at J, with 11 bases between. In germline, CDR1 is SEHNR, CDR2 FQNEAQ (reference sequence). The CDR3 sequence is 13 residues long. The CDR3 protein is CASSPEGNYEQYF. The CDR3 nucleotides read TGTGCCAGCAGCCCTGAAGGGAACTACGAGCAGTACTTC. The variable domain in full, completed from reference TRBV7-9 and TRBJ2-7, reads DTGVSQNPRHKITKRGQNVTFRCDPISEHNRLYWYRQTLGQGPEFLTYFQNEAQLEKSRLLSDRFSAERPKGSFSTLEIQRTEQGDSAMYLCASSPEGNYEQYFGPGTRLTVT.

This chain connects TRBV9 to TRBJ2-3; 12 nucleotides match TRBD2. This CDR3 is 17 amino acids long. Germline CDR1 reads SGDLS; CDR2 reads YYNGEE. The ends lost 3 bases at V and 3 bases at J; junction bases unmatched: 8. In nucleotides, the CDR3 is TGTGCCAGCAGCGCCAGACTAGCGGGGGAAGAAACAGATACGCAGTATTTT. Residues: CASSARLAGEETDTQYF.